What follows is one T cell receptor beta chain and its context. Its binding antigen is unknown. There are no base qualities to consult, and no much larger clone falls within one base. The data were obtained in a study of blood T cell repertoires in COVID-19 (dated by TCRdb to the early 2020s). Background on the whole study: Samples covering the acute and convalescent phases of COVID-19 were provided by collaborators in the United States, Italy and Spain. A de-identified subject ID, COVID-19 status, age in years and sex were almost always included in the sample metadata. The prospective study material was composed of cDNA or gDNA derived from T cells, B-cell-depleted T cells, or PBMCs. The samples were drawn from the first 160 participants of the ongoing ImmuneRACE study and from under 1,500 subjects provided by 6 global collaborators. HLA class I and class II types, where available, came from metadata supplied by the sample provider rather than from assay-based typing. Deeply sampled blood TCRbeta repertoires from subjects exposed to, actively infected with, or recovered from COVID-19 were included in the dataset. The repertoires were released in a freely available public database intended as a resource for research on the immune response to SARS-CoV-2. Study-wide conclusions, independent of this receptor: The amount of clinical and demographic metadata varied by source and participant and was provided uncurated.

TCRbeta CDR3 regions were amplified from genomic DNA by means of the immunoSEQ Assay, a bias-controlled multiplex PCR. Processing in the source paper ran as follows. Nucleated cell counts per sample were estimated from amplification of reference gene primers within the assay. Sequence reads were collapsed and filtered to measure the absolute abundance of every unique TCRbeta CDR3 rearrangement. For each sample, productive Simpson clonality was calculated as the square root of Simpson's diversity index across productive rearrangements. TCRdb carries this immuneACCESS record with in-frame sequences only. Its versions omit some clonotypes, under half of them owing to an unresolved V gene in the studies checked, with the rest unexplained. V, J and clone size reflect that table, while D and trimming were determined from the DNA. Recorded for this sample are some 150,000 clones; 84% of them occurred a single time. The ten largest clones take up about 8% of the sample.

The germline V gene specifies SGHTS as CDR1 and YDEGEE as CDR2. The CDR3 runs 17 residues from the cysteine to the phenylalanine. Kept here is only the CDR3 DNA, which spans 51 bases and is read in frame from base 1. Trimmed from V: 3 bases; trimmed from J: 5 bases; junction bases lacking a gene match: 16. A second Seattle source provided samples from volunteer blood donors who had recovered from COVID-19. Each collaborating institution followed its own protocols to collect whole blood in K2EDTA tubes. For TCRbeta analysis, collaborators shipped samples as frozen whole blood, isolated PBMCs, or DNA extracted from either of those sample types.

Recombination connected TRBV5-8 to TRBJ2-5; TRBD1 aligns with 7 central bases. Sequencing was done on a sample of peripheral blood. The source is a man aged 35 to 55 who had recovered from COVID-19. The DNA is TGTGCCAGCAGCTCACACCGGGACAGTTTGCGTGCGGAGACCCAGTACTTC. Translated, it reads CASSSHRDSLRAETQYF. Here the CDR3 is joined to the reference TRBV5-8 and TRBJ2-5 genes, and the full variable domain is: EAGVTQSPTHLIKTRGQQATLRCSPISGHTSVYWYQQALGLGLQFLLWYDEGEERNRGNFPPRFSGRQFPNYSSELNVNALELEDSALYLCASSSHRDSLRAETQYFGPGTRLLVL.